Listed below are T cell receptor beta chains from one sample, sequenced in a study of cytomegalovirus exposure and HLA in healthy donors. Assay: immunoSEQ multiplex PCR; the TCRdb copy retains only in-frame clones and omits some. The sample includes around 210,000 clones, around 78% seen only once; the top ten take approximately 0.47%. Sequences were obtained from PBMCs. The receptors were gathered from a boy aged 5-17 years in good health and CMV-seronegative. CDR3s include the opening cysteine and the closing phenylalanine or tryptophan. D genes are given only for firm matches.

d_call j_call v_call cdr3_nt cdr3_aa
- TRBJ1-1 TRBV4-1 TGCGCCAGCAGCCAAGAGGGCGGGGGGCGCCGACGGTGGAGGACTGAAGCTTTCTTT CASSQEGGGRRRWRTEAFF
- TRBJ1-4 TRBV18 TGTGCCAGCTCACCAAATGGGGGCAAGAATGAAAAACTGTTTTTT CASSPNGGKNEKLFF
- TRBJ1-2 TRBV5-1 TGCGCCAGCAGCTTGGGTACAGGGTCGATCTATGGCTACACCTTC CASSLGTGSIYGYTF
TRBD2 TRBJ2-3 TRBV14 TGTGCCAGTTCCGGACTAGCGGGGGGGTTAAGCAGCGATACGCAGTATTTT CASSGLAGGLSSDTQYF
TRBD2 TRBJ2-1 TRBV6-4 TGTGCCAGCAGTGACTCTTTTCGGAGCGGGAGGGCGGGGAATGAGCAGTTCTTC CASSDSFRSGRAGNEQFF
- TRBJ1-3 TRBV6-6 TGTGCCAGCAGTTACTCGACAGGTTTGGAAAACACCATATATTTT CASSYSTGLENTIYF
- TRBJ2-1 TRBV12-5 TGTGCTAGTGGGACCCGCGGAGTCTCCTACAATGAGCAGTTCTTC CASGTRGVSYNEQFF
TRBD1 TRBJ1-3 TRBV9 TGTGCCAGCAGCCCAAACAGGGGCGGAAACACCATATATTTT CASSPNRGGNTIYF
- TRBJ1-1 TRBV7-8 TGTGCCAGCAGCTTAGGCGGCCAAGCTTTCTTT CASSLGGQAFF
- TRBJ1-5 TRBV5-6 TGTGCCAGCAGCTTGGGCGGGTATAGCAATCAGCCCCAGCATTTT CASSLGGYSNQPQHF
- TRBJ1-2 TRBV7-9 TGTGCCAGCAGCTTAGGGGTCTCGGGGAGTGGTGGCTATGGCTACACCTTC CASSLGVSGSGGYGYTF
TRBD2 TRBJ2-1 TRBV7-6 TGTGCCAGCAGCCAGGGACTAGCGGGCTACTACAATGAGCAGTTCTTC CASSQGLAGYYNEQFF